A single sample is the source of the 15 T cell receptor beta chains below, sequenced in a study of metastatic and nonmetastatic thyroid tumors. No patient received treatment before thyroid surgery. TCRdb re-clonotyped the PCR reads via MiXCR. The sample holds about 5,900 clones, roughly 25% seen once. The specimen sequenced was adjacent normal tissue. Receptors originate from a male donor with papillary thyroid cancer or a benign thyroid nodule (not recorded which). Some clones in this sample may be carry-over from other donors' samples.

Concerning this clone: A much bigger clone sits one base away, suggesting this may be a read error. This sample also contains other DNA sequences that code for the same CDR3. The chain uses TRBV7-9 and TRBJ1-2, with D maybe TRBD1 (6 bases). The CDR3 is made up of 14 amino acids. Germline CDR1 SEHNR, CDR2 FQNEAQ (reference sequence). Here the CDR3 reads CASSYNPDSYGYTF. The CDR3 region has the DNA TGTGCCAGCAGCTACAACCCGGACAGCTATGGCTACACTTTC. Full variable domain (rest looked up from reference TRBV7-9 and TRBJ1-2): DTGVSQNPRHKITKRGQNVTFRCDPISEHNRLYWYRQTLGQGPEFLTYFQNEAQLEKSRLLSDRFSAERPKGSFSTLEIQRTEQGDSAMYLCASSYNPDSYGYTFGSGTRLTVV.

This clone is judged large. This chain uses TRBV5-1 with TRBJ1-1; D is possibly TRBD1 (5 bases). The CDR3 length is 16 residues. V shed 0 bases and J shed 9 bases, with 21 bases lying between them. The germline V gene has CDR1 SGHRS and CDR2 YFSETQ. The CDR3: CASSLVAGFGSVKAFF. DNA of the CDR3: TGCGCCAGCAGCTTGGTGGCAGGGTTCGGCTCGGTGAAAGCTTTCTTT.

Ten or more counts support this clone. The chain couples TRBV4-1 to TRBJ2-6; D gene uncertain. Trimming took off 0 bases at V and 0 bases at J, with 3 bases between the two ends. The CDR3 contains 15 residues. Germline CDR1 and CDR2: MGHRA and YSYEKL. The CDR3 protein is CASSQDPSGANVLTF. For the CDR3, the DNA is TGCGCCAGCAGCCAAGATCCCTCTGGGGCCAACGTCCTGACTTTC.

The J gene is TRBJ1-2, the V gene TRBV20-1; D gene uncertain. The V end lost 3 bases, the J end lost 2 bases, and 10 bases lay between the germline ends. The CDR3 spans 13 residues. Per germline, CDR1 DFQATT and CDR2 SNEGSKA (reference sequence). CDR3 sequence: CSASEGGNYGYTF. The CDR3 nucleotides read TGCAGTGCTAGTGAGGGCGGGAACTATGGCTACACCTTC.

The sample holds a few counts of this clone. V usage is TRBV6-1 and J usage is TRBJ1-5; D perhaps matches TRBD1 (5 bases). Trimming took off 3 bases at V and 0 bases at J, with 18 bases between the two ends. This CDR3 region has 18 residues. The germline CDR1 and CDR2 sequences are MNHNS and SASEGT. The CDR3 is CASSDARAGGYSNQPQHF. The CDR3 DNA reads TGTGCCAGCAGTGACGCTAGGGCGGGGGGTTATAGCAATCAGCCCCAGCATTTT.

This clone was recorded a few times. The V and J genes are TRBV2 and TRBJ2-2, with 8 bases lining up with TRBD2. The ends lost 11 bases at V and 5 bases at J; junction bases unmatched: 7. CDR3 length equals 13 residues. Germline values: CDR1 SNHLY, CDR2 FYNNEI. As DNA, the CDR3 is TGTGCCGGCGGACTAGCAATGACCGGGGAGCTGTTTTTT. It specifies CAGGLAMTGELFF. The variable domain in full, with the rest retrieved from reference TRBV2 and TRBJ2-2, is EPEVTQTPSHQVTQMGQEVILRCVPISNHLYFYWYRQILGQKVEFLVSFYNNEISEKSEIFDDQFSVERPDGSNFTLKIRSTKLEDSAMYFCAGGLAMTGELFFGEGSRLTVL.

This clone appeared a few times. V is TRBV2 and J is TRBJ1-4, with D uncertain. Trimming removed 3 bases from V and 7 bases from J, with 15 bases in between. Germline V gene data show CDR1 as SNHLY and CDR2 as FYNNEI. The CDR3 is made up of 15 amino acids. The CDR3 DNA is TGTGCCAGCAGTGAGGATTTGACTCGGGGTGAAAAACTGTTTTTT. It codes for CASSEDLTRGEKLFF.

This clone was seen only a few times. V gene TRBV6-1 combines with J gene TRBJ1-1; D uncertain. The germline V gene encodes CDR1 MNHNS and CDR2 SASEGT. The V end was cut by 11 bases, the J end by 4 bases, with 20 bases between. The CDR3 is made up of 14 amino acids. The CDR3 region is CAARNPSWATEAFF. The CDR3 bases are TGTGCCGCCCGGAACCCTAGTTGGGCCACTGAAGCTTTCTTT.

In its sample, this clone is medium-sized (0.01 to 0.1%). This sequence joins TRBV4-2 and TRBJ2-7; tentatively, D is TRBD1 (6 bases). This CDR3 region has 16 residues. Trimming pared 0 bases from V and 3 bases from J, leaving 15 bases between. CDR1 and CDR2 (germline): LGHNA, YNFKEQ. The CDR3 DNA sequence: TGTGCCAGCAGCCAAGAGGGGTACAGGGATATCTACGAGCAGTACTTC. Translation: CASSQEGYRDIYEQYF.

The chain has TRBV9 and TRBJ1-1, with TRBD1 matching over 7 bases. Looked up from germline, CDR1 is SGDLS and CDR2 is YYNGEE. After removal of 4 bases from V and 1 base from J, the junction contained 13 bases not matched to a gene. The CDR3 is 17 residues long. The CDR3, as DNA: TGTGCCAGCAGCATCCACAGGGGCGGTCCGGGGAACACTGAAGCTTTCTTT. It codes for CASSIHRGGPGNTEAFF.

CDR3 residues: CASSFRDRGQEQYF. CDR3 in DNA: TGCGCCAGCAGCTTCCGGGACAGGGGACAAGAGCAGTACTTC. The chain combines TRBV5-1 with TRBJ2-7; TRBD1 matches at 10 bases. The trim removed 2 bases at V and 7 bases at J, leaving 6 bases unmatched. Germline V gene data show CDR1 as SGHRS and CDR2 as YFSETQ. The CDR3 sequence is 14 residues long.

The chain employs TRBV20-1 and TRBJ1-2, with D maybe TRBD1 (6 bases). The V gene lost 3 bases and the J gene lost 0 bases, with 8 bases spanning the gap. Germline V gene lookup returns CDR1 DFQATT and CDR2 SNEGSKA (reference sequence). The CDR3 runs to 13 residues. The CDR3 sequence is CSARDRANYGYTF. The CDR3 DNA reads TGCAGTGCTAGGGACAGAGCTAACTATGGCTACACCTTC.

This clone has a count of ten or more. A much larger clone is a single base away; this may be a read error. The chain links TRBV5-1 to TRBJ2-1; D is unclear. The length of the CDR3 is 13 residues. Trimming removed 5 bases from V and 7 bases from J, with 13 bases in between. Germline CDR1 and CDR2: SGHRS and YFSETQ. Written as DNA, the CDR3 is TGCGCCAGCAGGCCGGCTCTCTTGAATGAGCAGTTCTTC. This sequence encodes CASRPALLNEQFF.

On this clone: The junction departs from the called germline gene at one end, perhaps through a read error. CDR3 sequence (DNA): TGTGCCAGCAGCCAAGGCGGGGTGAGCAATCATCCCCAGCATTTT. It specifies CASSQGGVSNHPQHF. V gene TRBV3-1 combines with J gene TRBJ1-5; D ambiguous. Germline V CDR1 and CDR2: LGHDT, YNNKEL (reference sequence). The CDR3 is made up of 15 amino acids.

This chain uses TRBV11-2 with TRBJ2-7; tentative D call: TRBD1 (6 bases). CDR1 is SGHAT, CDR2 FQNNGV, per germline. The CDR3 has 14 amino acids. V shed 5 bases and J shed 2 bases, with 13 bases lying between them. The CDR3: CASSPVQGAYEQYF. The CDR3 nucleotides read TGTGCCAGCAGCCCAGTACAGGGTGCCTACGAGCAGTACTTC.